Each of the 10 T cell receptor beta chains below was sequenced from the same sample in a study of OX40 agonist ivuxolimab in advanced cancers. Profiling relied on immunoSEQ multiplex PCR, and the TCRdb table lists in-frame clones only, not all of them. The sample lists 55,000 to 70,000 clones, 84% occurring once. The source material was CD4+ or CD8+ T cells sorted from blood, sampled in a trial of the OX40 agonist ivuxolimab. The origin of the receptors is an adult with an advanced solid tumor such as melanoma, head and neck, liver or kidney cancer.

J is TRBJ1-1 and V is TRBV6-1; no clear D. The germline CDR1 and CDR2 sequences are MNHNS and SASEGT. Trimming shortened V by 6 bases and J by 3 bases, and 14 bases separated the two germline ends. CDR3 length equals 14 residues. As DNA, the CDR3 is TGTGCCAGCAGCCCGGGCCGACTCTACACTGAAGCTTTCTTT. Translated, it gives CASSPGRLYTEAFF.

The CDR3 nucleotides read TGTGCCAGCAGCGTCGGTGGCGGGACAAGCACAGATACGCAGTATTTT. Translation gives CASSVGGGTSTDTQYF. This chain connects TRBV9 to TRBJ2-3; the D call may be TRBD1 or TRBD2 (6 bases each). V lost 2 bases, J lost 0 bases, and 13 bases lay in between. CDR3 length equals 16 residues. Per the germline V gene, CDR1 is SGDLS and CDR2 is YYNGEE.

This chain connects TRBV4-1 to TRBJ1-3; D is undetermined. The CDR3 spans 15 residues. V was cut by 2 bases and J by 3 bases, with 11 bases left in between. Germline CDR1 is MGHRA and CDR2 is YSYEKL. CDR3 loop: CASSQNPSDGNTIYF. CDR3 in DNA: TGCGCCAGCAGCCAAAACCCCTCGGATGGAAACACCATATATTTT.

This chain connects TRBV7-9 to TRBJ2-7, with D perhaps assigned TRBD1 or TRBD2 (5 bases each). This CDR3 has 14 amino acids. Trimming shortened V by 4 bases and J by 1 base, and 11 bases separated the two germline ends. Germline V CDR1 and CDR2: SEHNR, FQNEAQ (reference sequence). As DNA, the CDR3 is TGTGCCAGCAGCTCCCGGGACCAATCCTACGAGCAGTACTTC. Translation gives CASSSRDQSYEQYF.

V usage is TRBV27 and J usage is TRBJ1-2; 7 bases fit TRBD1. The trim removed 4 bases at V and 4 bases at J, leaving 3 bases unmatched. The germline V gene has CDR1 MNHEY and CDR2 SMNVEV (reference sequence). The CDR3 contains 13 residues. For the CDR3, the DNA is TGTGCCAGCAGTTGGACAGGAGGCTATGGCTACACCTTC. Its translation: CASSWTGGYGYTF.

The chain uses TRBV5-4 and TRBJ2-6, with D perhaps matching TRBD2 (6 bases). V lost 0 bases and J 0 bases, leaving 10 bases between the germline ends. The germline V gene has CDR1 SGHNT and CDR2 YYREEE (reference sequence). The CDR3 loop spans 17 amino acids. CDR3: CASSLGQGGSGANVLTF. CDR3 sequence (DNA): TGTGCCAGCAGCTTGGGCCAGGGAGGCTCTGGGGCCAACGTCCTGACTTTC.

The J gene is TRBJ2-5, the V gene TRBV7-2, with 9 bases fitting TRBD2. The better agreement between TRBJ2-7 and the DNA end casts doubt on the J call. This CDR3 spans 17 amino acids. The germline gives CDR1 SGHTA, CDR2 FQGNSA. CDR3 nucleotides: TGTGCCAGCAGCTCCAGTAGCGGGGGATCAATCCCCTACGAGCAGTACTTC. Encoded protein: CASSSSSGGSIPYEQYF.

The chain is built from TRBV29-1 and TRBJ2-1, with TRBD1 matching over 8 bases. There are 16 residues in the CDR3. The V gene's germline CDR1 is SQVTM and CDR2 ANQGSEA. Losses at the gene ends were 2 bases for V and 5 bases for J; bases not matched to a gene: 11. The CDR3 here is CSVENRDRGRNNEQFF. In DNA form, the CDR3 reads TGCAGCGTTGAAAATAGAGACAGGGGTAGGAACAATGAGCAGTTCTTC.

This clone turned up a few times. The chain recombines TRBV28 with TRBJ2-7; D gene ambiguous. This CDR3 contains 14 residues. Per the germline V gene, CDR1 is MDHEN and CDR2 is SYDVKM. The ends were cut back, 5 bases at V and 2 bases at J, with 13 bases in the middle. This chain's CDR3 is CASSPSGKAYEQYF. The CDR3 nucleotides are TGTGCCAGCAGTCCCTCTGGGAAAGCCTACGAGCAGTACTTC.

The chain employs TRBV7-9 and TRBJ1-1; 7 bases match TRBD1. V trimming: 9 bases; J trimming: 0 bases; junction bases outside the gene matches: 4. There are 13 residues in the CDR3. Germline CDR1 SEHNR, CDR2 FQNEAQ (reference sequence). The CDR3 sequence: CASQTGMNTEAFF. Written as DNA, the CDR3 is TGTGCCAGTCAGACAGGGATGAACACTGAAGCTTTCTTT.